The clone carrying this TCR beta chain was seen only a few times. The antigen is not known. Investigators prepared the TCR beta libraries by applying iRepertoire HTBI primers and Arm-PCR of CDR3 regions. Each CDR3 protein is one row after TCRdb ran MiXCR on the multiplex PCR reads. The table has around 510,000 distinct CDR3 sequences, about 20% seen once. Germline values: CDR1 SGHTA, CDR2 FQGNSA. There are 15 residues in the CDR3. The ends were cut back, 3 bases at V and 2 bases at J, with 11 bases in the middle. Time point described: persistent/refractory GD, antithyroid drugs over 5 years with positive TRAb. RNA isolated from PBMCs was used to make the TCR library. The EDTA tubes were filled with approximately 10 milliliters of drawn peripheral blood. These data are taken from a study of regulatory T cells in long-lasting Graves disease. Study observations and caveats: Persistent disease was associated with favored TRBV28 usage and with favored use of TRBJ1-2 and TRBJ2-5.

The chain employs TRBV7-2 and TRBJ1-3; unclear D gene. The source is a female donor with Graves disease. The starting material was peripheral blood mononuclear cells (PBMCs), obtained when the disease was refractory, from a patient treated with antithyroid drugs. In DNA, the CDR3 is TGTGCCAGCAGCTTGGTGTCGGTGCCTGGAAACACCATATATTTT. It is translated as CASSLVSVPGNTIYF.